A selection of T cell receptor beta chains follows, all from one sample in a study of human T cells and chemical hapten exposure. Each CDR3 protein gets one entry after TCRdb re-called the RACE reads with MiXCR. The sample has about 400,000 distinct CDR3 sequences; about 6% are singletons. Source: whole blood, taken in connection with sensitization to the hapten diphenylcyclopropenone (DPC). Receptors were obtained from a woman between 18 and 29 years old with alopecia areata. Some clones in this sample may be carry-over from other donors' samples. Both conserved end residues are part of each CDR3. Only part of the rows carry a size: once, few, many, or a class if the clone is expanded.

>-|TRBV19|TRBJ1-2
CASSMRRIHYGYTF
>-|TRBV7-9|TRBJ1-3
CATAEGRGADTIYF
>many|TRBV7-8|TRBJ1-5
CASVKDNDQPQHF
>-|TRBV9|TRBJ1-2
CASPGPYNYGYTF
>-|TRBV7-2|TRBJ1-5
CASSSQDSQPQHF
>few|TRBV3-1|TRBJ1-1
CASSQLGTRAEAFF
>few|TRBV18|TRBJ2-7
CASSPQNTYEQYF
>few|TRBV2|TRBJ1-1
CASCRENTEAFF
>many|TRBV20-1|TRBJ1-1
CSANPAEATEAFF
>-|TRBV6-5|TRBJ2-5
CASSQLGGETQYF
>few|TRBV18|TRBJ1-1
CASSGDGLYTEAFF
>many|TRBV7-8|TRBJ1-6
CASSLARSPGSIYNSPLHF
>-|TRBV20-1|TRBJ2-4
CSAWTRVSTGSKNIQYF
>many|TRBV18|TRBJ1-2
CASSPLRGAGYGYTF
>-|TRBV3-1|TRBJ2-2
CASSQVPGLNTGELFF
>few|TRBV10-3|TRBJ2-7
CAISEEGAHSTYEQYF
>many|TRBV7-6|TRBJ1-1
CASSLEGQASLGTEAFF
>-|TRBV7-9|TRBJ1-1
CASSLTGQRNTEAFF
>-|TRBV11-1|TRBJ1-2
CASSRSLAGTLDGYTF
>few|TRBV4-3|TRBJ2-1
CASSQEGTTKGYNEQFF
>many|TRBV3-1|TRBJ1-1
CASRTTGGEAFF
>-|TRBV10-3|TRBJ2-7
CATRQGVSGEQYF
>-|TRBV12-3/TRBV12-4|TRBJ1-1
CASSQDQMNTEAFF